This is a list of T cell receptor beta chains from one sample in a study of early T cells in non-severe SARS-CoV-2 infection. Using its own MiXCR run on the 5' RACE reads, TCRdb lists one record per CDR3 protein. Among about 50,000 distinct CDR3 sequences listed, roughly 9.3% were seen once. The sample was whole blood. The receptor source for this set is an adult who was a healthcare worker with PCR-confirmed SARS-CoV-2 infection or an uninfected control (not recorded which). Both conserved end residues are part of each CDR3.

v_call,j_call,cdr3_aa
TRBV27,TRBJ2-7,CASSPPGVTYEQYF
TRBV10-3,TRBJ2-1,CATRTSGISGEQFF
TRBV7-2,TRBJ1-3,CASSAEHGNTIYF
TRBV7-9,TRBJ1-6,CASSFAGTYSPLHF
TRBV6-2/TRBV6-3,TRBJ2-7,CASSQNPGLLGEQYF
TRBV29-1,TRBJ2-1,CSVATTAREQFF
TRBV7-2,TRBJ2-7,CASSYGRRSYEQYF
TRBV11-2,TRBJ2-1,CASSVGLTNNEQFF
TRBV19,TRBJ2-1,CASSIGGGMGGEQFF
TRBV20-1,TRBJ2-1,CSARDRQRGYNEQFF
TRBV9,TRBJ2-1,CASSVASGPAGEQFF
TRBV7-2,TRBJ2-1,CASSSGTSNEQFF
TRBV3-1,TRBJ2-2,CATSRSENTGELFF
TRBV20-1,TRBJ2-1,CSAGTSGASYNEQFF
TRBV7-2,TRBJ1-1,CASSLVWLNTEAFF
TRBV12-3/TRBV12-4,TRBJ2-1,CASIRSQGAGEQFF
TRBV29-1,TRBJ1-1,CSGNRDWGTNTEAFF
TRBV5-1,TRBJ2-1,CASSLDWEGSPYNEQFF
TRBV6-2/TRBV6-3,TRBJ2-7,CASSDGTGSYEQYF
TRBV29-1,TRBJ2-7,CSVASPSYEQYF
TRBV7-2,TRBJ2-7,CASSLGASPSYEQYF
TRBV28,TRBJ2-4,CASSLWGGRGKNIQYF
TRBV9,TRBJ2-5,CASSQGLAETQYF
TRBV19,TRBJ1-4,CASSETGGDEKLFF
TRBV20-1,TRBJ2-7,CSAPGRSSYEQYF
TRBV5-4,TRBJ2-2,CASSPEQGANTGELFF
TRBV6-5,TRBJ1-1,CASSPTVMTEAFF
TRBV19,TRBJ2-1,CASTGTGGAYNEQFF
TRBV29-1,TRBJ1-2,CTVRQGVGSNYGYTF
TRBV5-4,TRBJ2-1,CASSSARRSYNEQFF
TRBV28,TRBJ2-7,CASSLLRTNFYEQYF
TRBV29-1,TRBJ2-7,CSVVAYQHPYEQYF
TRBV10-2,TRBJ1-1,CASSETLGPNTEAFF
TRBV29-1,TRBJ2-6,CSVLGATGDGANVLTF
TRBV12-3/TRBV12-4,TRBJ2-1,CASSQEQGEEFF
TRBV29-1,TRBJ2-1,CSVYRGFYNEQFF
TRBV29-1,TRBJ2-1,CSVEVRDLQFF
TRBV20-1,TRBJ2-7,CSARDQHPGTGSRGLYYEQYF
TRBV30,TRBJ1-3,CAWRSAGGNTIYF
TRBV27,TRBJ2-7,CASSPFSAYEQYF
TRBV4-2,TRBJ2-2,CASSPSRDRGDTGELFF
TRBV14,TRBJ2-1,CASSQSGSPSNEQFF
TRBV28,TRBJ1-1,CASRKQGADEAFF
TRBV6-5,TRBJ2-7,CASSECGRCEQYF
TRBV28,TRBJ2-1,CASSLSQGAEEQFF